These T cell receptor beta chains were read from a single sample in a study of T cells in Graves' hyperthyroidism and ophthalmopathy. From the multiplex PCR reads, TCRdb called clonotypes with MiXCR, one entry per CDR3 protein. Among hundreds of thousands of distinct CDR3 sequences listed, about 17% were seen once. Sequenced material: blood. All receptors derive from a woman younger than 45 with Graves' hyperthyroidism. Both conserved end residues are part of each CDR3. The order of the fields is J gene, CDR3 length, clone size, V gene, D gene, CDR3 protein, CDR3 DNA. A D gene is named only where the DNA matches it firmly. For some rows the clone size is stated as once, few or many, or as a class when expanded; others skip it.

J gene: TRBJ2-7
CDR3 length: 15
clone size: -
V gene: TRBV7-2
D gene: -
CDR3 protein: CASSLEAAGTYEQYF
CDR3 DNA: TGTGCCAGCAGCTTAGAGGCGGCGGGGACCTACGAGCAGTACTTC

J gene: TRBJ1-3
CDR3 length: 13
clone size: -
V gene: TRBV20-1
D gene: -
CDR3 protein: CSASGDTGNTIYF
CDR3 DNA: TGCAGTGCGTCGGGTGATACTGGAAACACCATATATTTT

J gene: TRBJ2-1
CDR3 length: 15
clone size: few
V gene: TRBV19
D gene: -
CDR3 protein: CASASRGHQSNEQFF
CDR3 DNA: TGTGCCAGTGCCTCGAGAGGGCATCAGAGTAATGAGCAGTTCTTC

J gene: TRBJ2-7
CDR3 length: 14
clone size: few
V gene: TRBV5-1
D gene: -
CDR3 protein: CASSLPGQPYEQYF
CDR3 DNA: TGCGCCAGCAGCCTCCCGGGACAACCCTACGAGCAGTACTTC

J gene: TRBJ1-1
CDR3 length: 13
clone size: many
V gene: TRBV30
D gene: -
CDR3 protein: CAWSPEAGLEAFF
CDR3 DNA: TGTGCCTGGAGTCCTGAGGCGGGATTAGAAGCTTTCTTT

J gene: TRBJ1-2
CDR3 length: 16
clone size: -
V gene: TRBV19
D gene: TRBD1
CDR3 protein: CASSRRIGTDLYGYTF
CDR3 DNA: TGTGCCAGTAGCCGCCGGATCGGGACAGACCTCTATGGCTACACCTTC

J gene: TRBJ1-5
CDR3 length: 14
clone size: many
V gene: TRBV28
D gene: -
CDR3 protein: CASLGRGKSQPQHF
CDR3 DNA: TGTGCCAGCCTCGGAAGGGGCAAAAGTCAGCCCCAGCATTTT

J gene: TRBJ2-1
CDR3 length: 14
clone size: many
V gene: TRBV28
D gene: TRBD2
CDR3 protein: CASGVTSGYNEQFF
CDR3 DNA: TGTGCCAGCGGGGTCACTAGCGGTTACAATGAGCAGTTCTTC

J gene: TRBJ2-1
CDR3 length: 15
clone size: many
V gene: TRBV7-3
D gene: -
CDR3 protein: CASSLTGDSNNEQFF
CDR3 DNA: TGTGCCAGCAGCTTAACGGGAGACAGCAACAATGAGCAGTTCTTC

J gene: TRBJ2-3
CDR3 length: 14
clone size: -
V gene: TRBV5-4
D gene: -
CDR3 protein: CASSLGWTTDTQYF
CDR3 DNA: TGTGCCAGCAGCTTGGGCTGGACCACAGATACGCAGTATTTT

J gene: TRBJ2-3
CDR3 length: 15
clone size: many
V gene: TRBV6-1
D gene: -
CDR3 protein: CASSNRPEGGDTQYF
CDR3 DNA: TGTGCCAGCAGCAATCGACCCGAGGGGGGAGATACGCAGTATTTT

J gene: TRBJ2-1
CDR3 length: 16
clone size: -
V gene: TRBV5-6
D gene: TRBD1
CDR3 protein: CASRPLTGVVVNEQFF
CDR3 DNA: TGTGCCAGCAGACCACTTACAGGGGTTGTTGTGAATGAGCAGTTCTTC

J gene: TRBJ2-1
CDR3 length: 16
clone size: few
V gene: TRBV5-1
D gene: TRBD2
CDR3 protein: CASSSGRTSSYNEQFF
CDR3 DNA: TGCGCCAGCAGCTCGGGACGGACTAGCTCCTACAATGAGCAGTTCTTC

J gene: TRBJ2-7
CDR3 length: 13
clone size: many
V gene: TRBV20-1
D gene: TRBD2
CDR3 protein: CSAVSGSPYEQYF
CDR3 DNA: TGCAGTGCTGTTAGCGGGAGTCCCTACGAGCAGTACTTC

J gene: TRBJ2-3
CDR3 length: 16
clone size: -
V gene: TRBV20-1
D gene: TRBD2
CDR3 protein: CSARDVLAGSADTQYF
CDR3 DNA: TGCAGTGCTAGAGACGTTCTAGCGGGGTCCGCGGATACGCAGTATTTT

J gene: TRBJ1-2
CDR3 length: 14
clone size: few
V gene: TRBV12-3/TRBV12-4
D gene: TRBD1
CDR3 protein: CASRHTGTENGYTF
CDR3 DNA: TGTGCCAGCAGACACACCGGGACAGAGAATGGCTACACCTTC

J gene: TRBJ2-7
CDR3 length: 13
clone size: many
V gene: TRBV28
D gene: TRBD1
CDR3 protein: CAITTGSSYEQYF
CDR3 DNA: TGTGCCATTACGACAGGGAGCTCCTACGAGCAGTACTTC

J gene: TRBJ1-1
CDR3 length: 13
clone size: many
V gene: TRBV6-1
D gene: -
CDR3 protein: CASSEVGISEAFF
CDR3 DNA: TGTGCCAGCAGTGAAGTAGGGATATCTGAAGCTTTCTTT

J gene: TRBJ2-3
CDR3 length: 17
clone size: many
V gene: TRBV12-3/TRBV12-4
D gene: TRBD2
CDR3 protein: CASSQPGLAERGDTQYF
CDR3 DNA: TGTGCCAGCAGTCAACCTGGACTAGCGGAGCGGGGGGATACGCAGTATTTT

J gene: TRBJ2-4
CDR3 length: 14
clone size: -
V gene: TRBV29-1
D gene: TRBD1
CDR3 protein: CSVVQGAGKNIQYF
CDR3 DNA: TGCAGCGTTGTCCAGGGGGCCGGCAAAAACATTCAGTACTTC

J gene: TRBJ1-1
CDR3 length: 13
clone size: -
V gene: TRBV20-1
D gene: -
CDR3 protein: CSAGQSGGIEAFF
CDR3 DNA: TGCAGTGCAGGACAGTCGGGGGGTATTGAAGCTTTCTTT

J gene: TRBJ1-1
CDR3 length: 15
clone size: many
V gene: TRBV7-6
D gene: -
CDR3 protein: CASSASPGKNTEAFF
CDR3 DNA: TGTGCCAGCAGCGCCTCCCCCGGGAAGAACACTGAAGCTTTCTTT

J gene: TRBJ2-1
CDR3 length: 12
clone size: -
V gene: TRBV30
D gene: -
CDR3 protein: CAWSGHHNEQFF
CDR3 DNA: TGTGCCTGGAGTGGCCACCACAATGAGCAGTTCTTC

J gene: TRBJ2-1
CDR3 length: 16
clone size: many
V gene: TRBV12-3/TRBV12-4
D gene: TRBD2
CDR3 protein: CASSLMASGIGGEQFF
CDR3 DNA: TGTGCCAGCAGTTTGATGGCTAGCGGGATCGGAGGTGAGCAGTTCTTC

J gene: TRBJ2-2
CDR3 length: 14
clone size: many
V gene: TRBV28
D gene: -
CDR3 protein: CASSLFLGTGELFF
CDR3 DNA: TGTGCCAGCAGTTTGTTCCTCGGCACCGGGGAGCTGTTTTTT

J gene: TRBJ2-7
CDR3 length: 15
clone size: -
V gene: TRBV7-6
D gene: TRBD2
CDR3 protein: CASSLDLAGVNEQYF
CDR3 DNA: TGTGCCAGCAGCTTAGATCTAGCGGGAGTTAACGAGCAGTACTTC

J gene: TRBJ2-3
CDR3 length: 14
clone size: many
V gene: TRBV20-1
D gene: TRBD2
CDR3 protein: CSARLREYTDTQYF
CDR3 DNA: TGCAGTGCTAGACTGCGGGAGTACACAGATACGCAGTATTTT

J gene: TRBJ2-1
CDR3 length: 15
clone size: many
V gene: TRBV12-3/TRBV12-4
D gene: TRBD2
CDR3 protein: CASSLRGRVGNEQFF
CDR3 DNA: TGTGCCAGCAGTTTACGCGGGAGGGTAGGCAATGAGCAGTTCTTC

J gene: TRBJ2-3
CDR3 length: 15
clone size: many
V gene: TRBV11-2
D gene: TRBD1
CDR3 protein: CASSQLQGAADTQYF
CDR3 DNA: TGTGCCAGCAGCCAACTTCAGGGGGCCGCAGATACGCAGTATTTT

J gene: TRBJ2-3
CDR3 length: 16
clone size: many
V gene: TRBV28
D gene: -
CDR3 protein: CASSSTSPSITDTQYF
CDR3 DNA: TGTGCCAGCAGTTCTACATCTCCCTCCATCACAGATACGCAGTATTTT

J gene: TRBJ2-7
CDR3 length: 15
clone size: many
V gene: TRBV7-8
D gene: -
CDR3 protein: CASSLLRGGPYEQYF
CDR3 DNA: TGTGCCAGCAGCTTATTGCGGGGAGGCCCCTACGAGCAGTACTTC

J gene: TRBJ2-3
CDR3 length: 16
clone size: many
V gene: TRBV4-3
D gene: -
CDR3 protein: CASSQEPAGRTDTQYF
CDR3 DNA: TGCGCCAGCAGCCAAGAACCAGCGGGCCGCACAGATACGCAGTATTTT

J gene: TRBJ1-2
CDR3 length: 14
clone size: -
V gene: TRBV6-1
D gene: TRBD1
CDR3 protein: CASRQGQGDYGYTF
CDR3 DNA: TGTGCCAGCCGCCAGGGACAGGGAGACTATGGCTACACCTTC

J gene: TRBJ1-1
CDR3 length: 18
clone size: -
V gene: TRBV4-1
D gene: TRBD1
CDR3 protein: CASSRGVDGTGGRTEAFF
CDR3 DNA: TGCGCCAGCAGCCGAGGAGTCGACGGGACAGGGGGCCGCACTGAAGCTTTCTTT

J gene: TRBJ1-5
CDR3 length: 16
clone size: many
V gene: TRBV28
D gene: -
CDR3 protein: CASSPFGGNSNQPQHF
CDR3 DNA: TGTGCCAGCAGTCCCTTTGGGGGGAATAGCAATCAGCCCCAGCATTTT

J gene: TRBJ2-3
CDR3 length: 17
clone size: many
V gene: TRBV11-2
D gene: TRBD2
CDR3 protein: CASSYDPTSGDTDTQYF
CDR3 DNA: TGTGCCAGCAGCTACGACCCTACCAGCGGGGACACAGATACGCAGTATTTT

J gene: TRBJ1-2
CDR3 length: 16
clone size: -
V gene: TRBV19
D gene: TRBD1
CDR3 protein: CASSGTPLDRDYGYTF
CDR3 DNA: TGTGCCAGTAGTGGAACCCCCTTGGACAGGGACTATGGCTACACCTTC

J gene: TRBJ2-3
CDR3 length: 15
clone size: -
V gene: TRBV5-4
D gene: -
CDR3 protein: CASSFRRAGTDTQYF
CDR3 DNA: TGTGCCAGCAGCTTCCGCCGGGCAGGCACAGATACGCAGTATTTT

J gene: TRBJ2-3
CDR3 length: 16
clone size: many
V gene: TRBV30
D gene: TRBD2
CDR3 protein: CAWSGTSGPSTDTQYF
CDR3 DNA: TGTGCCTGGTCCGGGACTAGCGGACCTAGCACAGATACGCAGTATTTT

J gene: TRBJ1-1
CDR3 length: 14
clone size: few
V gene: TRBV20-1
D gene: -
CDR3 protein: CSARDVGHNTEAFF
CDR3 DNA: TGCAGTGCTAGGGACGTTGGACACAACACTGAAGCTTTCTTT

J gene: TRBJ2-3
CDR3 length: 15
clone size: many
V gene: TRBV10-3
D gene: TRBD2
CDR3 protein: CAISESAGGPDTQYF
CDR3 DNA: TGTGCCATCAGTGAGTCCGCGGGAGGGCCAGATACGCAGTATTTT

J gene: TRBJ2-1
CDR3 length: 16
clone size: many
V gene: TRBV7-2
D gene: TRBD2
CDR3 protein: CASSLAGTNVYNEQFF
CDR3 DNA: TGTGCCAGCAGCTTAGCTGGGACTAATGTCTACAATGAGCAGTTCTTC

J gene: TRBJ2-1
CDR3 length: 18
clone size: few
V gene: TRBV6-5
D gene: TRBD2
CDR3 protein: CASYSGLAGVSSYNEQFF
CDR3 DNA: TGTGCCAGCTATTCGGGACTAGCGGGGGTCAGCTCCTACAATGAGCAGTTCTTC

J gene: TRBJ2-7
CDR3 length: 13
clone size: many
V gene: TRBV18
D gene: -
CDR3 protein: CASSPETRYEQYF
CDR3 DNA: TGTGCCAGCTCACCAGAGACAAGGTACGAGCAGTACTTC

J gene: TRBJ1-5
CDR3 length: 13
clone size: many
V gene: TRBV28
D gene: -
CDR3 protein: CAARGRSNQPQHF
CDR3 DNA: TGTGCCGCTCGGGGACGGAGCAATCAGCCCCAGCATTTT

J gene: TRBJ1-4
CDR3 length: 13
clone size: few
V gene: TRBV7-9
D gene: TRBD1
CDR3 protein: CASAGTGGEKLFF
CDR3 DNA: TGTGCTTCAGCGGGGACAGGAGGCGAAAAACTGTTTTTT